This entry lists 6 T cell receptor beta chains sequenced from one sample in a study of CD4 T cells in relation to SARS-CoV-2 and coronaviruses. The table came from immunoSEQ multiplex PCR; TCRdb's copy has only in-frame clones and leaves some out. The sample lists about 65,000 clones, about 87% occurring once. CD4+ T cells from unexposed donors were obtained before the COVID-19 pandemic (2011-2018). Sequenced input: memory CD4+ T cells from PBMCs. The receptor set was obtained from a human donor in good health.

In this sample, this clone turned up once. This chain joins TRBV5-1 and TRBJ1-2; D is uncertain. CDR1 and CDR2 from the germline V gene are SGHRS and YFSETQ. The CDR3 runs 13 residues. Between the trimmed V and J ends, which lost 7 bases and 2 bases, there was a span of 12 bases. The CDR3 protein is CASRYTGNYGYTF. The CDR3 nucleotides read TGCGCCAGCCGGTACACCGGGAACTATGGCTACACCTTC.

This clone was picked up one time. This sequence joins TRBV5-4 and TRBJ1-6; D may be TRBD1 (5 bases). The germline V gene has CDR1 SGHNT and CDR2 YYREEE (reference sequence). CDR3 size: 15 residues. V was trimmed by 4 bases and J by 7 bases, leaving 15 bases between them. CDR3 in amino acids: CASSGGGFKNSPLHF. In DNA form, the CDR3 reads TGTGCCAGCAGCGGGGGGGGTTTTAAGAATTCACCCCTCCACTTT. Filled out from reference TRBV5-4 and TRBJ1-6, the complete variable domain reads ETGVTQSPTHLIKTRGQQVTLRCSSQSGHNTVSWYQQALGQGPQFIFQYYREEENGRGNFPPRFSGLQFPNYSSELNVNALELDDSALYLCASSGGGFKNSPLHFGNGTRLTVT.

The rearrangement links TRBV28 to TRBJ1-6, with no clear D. There are 17 residues in the CDR3. V was cut by 2 bases and J by 0 bases, with 11 bases left in between. In germline, CDR1 is MDHEN, CDR2 SYDVKM. CDR3 sequence (DNA): TGTGCCAGCAGTTTAAGAGAAGGGAGCTCCTATAATTCACCCCTCCACTTT. Its translation: CASSLREGSSYNSPLHF.

This chain connects TRBV7-2 to TRBJ2-1; the match to TRBD2 covers 8 bases. Germline V CDR1 and CDR2: SGHTA, FQGNSA. The CDR3 extends over 15 amino acids. V shed 1 base, J shed 8 bases, and the junction held 7 bases outside the gene matches. CDR3: CASSLGRGGFDEQFF. The CDR3 coding sequence is TGTGCCAGCAGCTTAGGACGGGGGGGCTTTGATGAGCAGTTCTTC.

There are a few counts of this clone. V is TRBV7-9 and J is TRBJ2-7, with unresolved D. Per the germline V gene, CDR1 is SEHNR and CDR2 is FQNEAQ (reference sequence). With 5 bases removed from V and 0 bases from J, the gap between germline ends came to 20 bases. The CDR3 has 17 amino acids. The CDR3 sequence is CASSPKVRQAASYEQYF. The DNA of the CDR3 is TGTGCCAGCAGCCCGAAAGTGCGCCAGGCAGCCTCCTACGAGCAGTACTTC.

The chain couples TRBV28 to TRBJ2-5, with 8 nucleotides matching TRBD2. CDR3 size: 15 residues. Unmatched junction bases numbered 7, after V lost 2 bases and J lost 5 bases. Germline loops: CDR1 MDHEN, CDR2 SYDVKM. CDR3 amino acids: CASSLSGSGSETQYF. CDR3 DNA sequence: TGTGCCAGCAGTTTAAGCGGGAGCGGGTCGGAGACCCAGTACTTC.